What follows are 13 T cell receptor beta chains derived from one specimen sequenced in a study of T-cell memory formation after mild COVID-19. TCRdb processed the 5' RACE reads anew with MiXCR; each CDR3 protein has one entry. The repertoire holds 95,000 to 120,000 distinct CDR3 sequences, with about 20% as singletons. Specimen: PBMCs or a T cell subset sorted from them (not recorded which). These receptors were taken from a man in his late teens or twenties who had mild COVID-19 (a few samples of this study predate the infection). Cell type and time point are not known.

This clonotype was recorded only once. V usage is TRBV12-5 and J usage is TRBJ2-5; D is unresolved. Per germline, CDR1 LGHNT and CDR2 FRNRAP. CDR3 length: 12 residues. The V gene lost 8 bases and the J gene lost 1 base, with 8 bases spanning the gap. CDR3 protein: CASRQTQETQYF. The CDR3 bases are TGTGCTAGTCGGCAGACCCAAGAGACCCAGTACTTC.

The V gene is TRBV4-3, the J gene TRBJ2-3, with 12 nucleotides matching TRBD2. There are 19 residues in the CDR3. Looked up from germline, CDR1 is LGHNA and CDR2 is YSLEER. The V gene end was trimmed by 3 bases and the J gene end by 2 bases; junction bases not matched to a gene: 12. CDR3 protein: CASSHPPVTSGGYTDTQYF. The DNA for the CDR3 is TGCGCCAGCAGCCACCCCCCGGTCACTAGCGGGGGGTACACAGATACGCAGTATTTT.

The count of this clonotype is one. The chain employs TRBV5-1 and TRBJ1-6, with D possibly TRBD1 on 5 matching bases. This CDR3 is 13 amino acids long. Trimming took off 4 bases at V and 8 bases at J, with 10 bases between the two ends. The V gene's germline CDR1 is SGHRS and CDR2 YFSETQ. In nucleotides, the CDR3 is TGCGCCAGCAGCCAAACAGGCTATTCACCCCTCCACTTT. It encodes CASSQTGYSPLHF.

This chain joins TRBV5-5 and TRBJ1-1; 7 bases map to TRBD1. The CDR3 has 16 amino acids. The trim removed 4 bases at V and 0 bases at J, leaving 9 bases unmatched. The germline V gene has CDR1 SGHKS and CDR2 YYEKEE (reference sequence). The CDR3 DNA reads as TGTGCCAGCAGCCAATGGACAGGAGGCATGAACACTGAAGCTTTCTTT. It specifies CASSQWTGGMNTEAFF.

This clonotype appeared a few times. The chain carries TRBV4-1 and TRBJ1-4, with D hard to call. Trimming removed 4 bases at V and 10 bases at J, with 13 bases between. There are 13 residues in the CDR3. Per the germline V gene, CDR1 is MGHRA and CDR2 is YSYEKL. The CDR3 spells CASSPLENRKLFF. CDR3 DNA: TGCGCCAGCAGCCCCTTGGAGAACCGAAAACTGTTTTTT.

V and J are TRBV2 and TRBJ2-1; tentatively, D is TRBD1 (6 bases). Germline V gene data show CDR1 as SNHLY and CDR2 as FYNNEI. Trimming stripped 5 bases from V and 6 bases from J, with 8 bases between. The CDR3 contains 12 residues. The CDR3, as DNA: TGTGCCAGCAGTTGGGACATCAATGAGCAGTTCTTC. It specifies CASSWDINEQFF.

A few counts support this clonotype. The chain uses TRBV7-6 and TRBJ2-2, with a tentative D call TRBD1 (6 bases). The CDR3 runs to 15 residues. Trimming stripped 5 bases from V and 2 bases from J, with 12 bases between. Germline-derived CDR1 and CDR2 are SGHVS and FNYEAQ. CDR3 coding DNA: TGTGCCAGCAGCAACCGGGACATAAACACCGGGGAGCTGTTTTTT. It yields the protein CASSNRDINTGELFF.

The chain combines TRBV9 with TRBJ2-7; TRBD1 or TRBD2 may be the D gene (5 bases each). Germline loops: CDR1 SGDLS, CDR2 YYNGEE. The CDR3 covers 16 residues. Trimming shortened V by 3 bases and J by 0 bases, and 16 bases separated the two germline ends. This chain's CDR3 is CASSAYAGTLSYEQYF. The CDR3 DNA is TGTGCCAGCAGCGCGTACGCCGGGACGCTCTCCTACGAGCAGTACTTC.

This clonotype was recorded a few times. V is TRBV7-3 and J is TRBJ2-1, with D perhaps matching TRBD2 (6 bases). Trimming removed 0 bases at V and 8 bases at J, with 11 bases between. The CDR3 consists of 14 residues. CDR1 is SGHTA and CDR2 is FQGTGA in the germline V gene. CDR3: CASSLTGGSDEQFF. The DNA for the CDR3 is TGTGCCAGCAGCTTAACCGGGGGATCCGATGAGCAGTTCTTC.

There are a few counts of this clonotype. The CDR3 DNA reads as TGTGCCAGCAGTTCAGGGGGGCAAACCGGGCCTCCTGAGCAGTTCTTC. The encoded protein is CASSSGGQTGPPEQFF. The chain links TRBV11-2 to TRBJ2-1, with D perhaps TRBD1 (7 bases). This CDR3 contains 16 residues. The germline gives CDR1 SGHAT, CDR2 FQNNGV. Between the trimmed V and J ends, which lost 6 bases and 9 bases, there was a span of 24 bases. Using reference TRBV11-2 and TRBJ2-1 for the parts outside the CDR3, the full variable domain is EAGVAQSPRYKIIEKRQSVAFWCNPISGHATLYWYQQILGQGPKLLIQFQNNGVVDDSQLPKDRFSAERLKGVDSTLKIQPAKLEDSAVYLCASSSGGQTGPPEQFFGPGTRLTVL.

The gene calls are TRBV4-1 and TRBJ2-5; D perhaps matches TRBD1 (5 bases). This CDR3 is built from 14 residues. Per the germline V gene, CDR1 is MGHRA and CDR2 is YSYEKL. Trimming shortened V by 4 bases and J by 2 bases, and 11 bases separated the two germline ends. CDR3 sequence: CASSRGRNQETQYF. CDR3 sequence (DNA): TGCGCCAGCAGCCGGGGCAGAAATCAAGAGACCCAGTACTTC.

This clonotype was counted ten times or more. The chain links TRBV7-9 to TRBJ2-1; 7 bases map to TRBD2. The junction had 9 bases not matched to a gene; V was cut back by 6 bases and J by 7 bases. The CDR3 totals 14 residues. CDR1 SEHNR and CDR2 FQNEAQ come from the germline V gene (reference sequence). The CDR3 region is CASSYPGGGNEQFF. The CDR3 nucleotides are TGTGCCAGCAGTTACCCCGGGGGAGGGAATGAGCAGTTCTTC.

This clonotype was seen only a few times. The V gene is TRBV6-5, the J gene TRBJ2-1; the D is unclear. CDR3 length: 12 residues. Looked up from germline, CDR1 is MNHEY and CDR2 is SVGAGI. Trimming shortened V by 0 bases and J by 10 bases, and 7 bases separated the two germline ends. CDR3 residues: CASSYSFGEQFF. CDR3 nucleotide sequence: TGTGCCAGCAGTTACTCTTTCGGGGAGCAGTTCTTC.